This entry lists 27 T cell receptor beta chains sequenced from one sample in a study of cytomegalovirus exposure and HLA in healthy donors. The PCR ran on 60 Vbeta and 13 Jbeta primers. Clones were read by immunoSEQ multiplex PCR, and TCRdb kept only the in-frame ones, dropping some. The sample lists 85,000 to 130,000 clones, 75% occurring once. The sample consisted of PBMCs. The receptors stem from a male donor in good health and CMV-seropositive.

The gene calls are TRBV7-9 and TRBJ2-7; tentative D call: TRBD2 (6 bases). Germline V CDR1 and CDR2: SEHNR, FQNEAQ (reference sequence). This CDR3 contains 19 residues. V was pared by 5 bases and J by 8 bases, with 34 bases between. CDR3 in amino acids: CASSTTIENSYVAAGQQYF. The DNA of the CDR3 is TGTGCCAGCAGCACGACTATAGAAAACTCCTACGTAGCGGCTGGTCAGCAGTACTTC.

The chain carries TRBV4-1 and TRBJ2-1, with unresolved D. Germline-derived CDR1 and CDR2 are MGHRA and YSYEKL. The V end was cut by 3 bases, the J end by 7 bases, with 7 bases between. The CDR3 covers 12 residues. The CDR3 sequence is CASSQVGNEQFF. In DNA form, the CDR3 reads TGCGCCAGCAGCCAGGTCGGTAATGAGCAGTTCTTC.

This clone was found a few times. The chain couples TRBV4-1 to TRBJ2-4, with D possibly matching TRBD2 (5 bases). Germline values: CDR1 MGHRA, CDR2 YSYEKL. V lost 0 bases and J 0 bases, leaving 6 bases between the germline ends. This CDR3 region has 15 residues. CDR3 region: CASSQEGRAKNIQYF. CDR3 DNA: TGCGCCAGCAGCCAAGAGGGGAGAGCCAAAAACATTCAGTACTTC.

V usage is TRBV5-5 and J usage is TRBJ2-2; D might be TRBD2 (6 bases). Germline V CDR1 and CDR2: SGHKS, YYEKEE (reference sequence). V was clipped by 3 bases and J by 3 bases, with 12 bases between them. The CDR3 spans 15 residues. The CDR3 region has the DNA TGTGCCAGCAGCTCCAAATGGGGGGACACCGGGGAGCTGTTTTTT. This sequence encodes CASSSKWGDTGELFF.

The DNA of the CDR3 is TGTGCCAGCATCAGACATACCGGGGAGCTGTTTTTT. Amino acid sequence: CASIRHTGELFF. The chain recombines TRBV25-1 with TRBJ2-2; no definite D call. Trimming removed 7 bases at V and 5 bases at J, with 8 bases between. The CDR3 covers 12 residues. CDR1 is MGHDK, CDR2 SYGVNS, per germline.

The rearrangement uses TRBV9 and TRBJ2-7; D is undetermined. The CDR3 spans 14 residues. From germline, CDR1 is SGDLS and CDR2 YYNGEE. V lost 0 bases, J lost 2 bases, and 9 bases lay in between. In DNA form, the CDR3 reads TGTGCCAGCAGCGTAGGAGGCGGAGCCTACGAGCAGTACTTC. It translates to CASSVGGGAYEQYF.

The rearrangement links TRBV11-2 to TRBJ1-1, with D possibly TRBD1 on 6 matching bases. Germline V gene sequence: CDR1 SGHAT, CDR2 FQNNGV. V lost 1 base, J lost 7 bases, and 13 bases lay in between. The CDR3 loop spans 14 amino acids. In DNA form, the CDR3 reads TGTGCCAGCAGCTTAGGTCCAACAGGGTGTGAAGCTTTCTTT. Translating gives CASSLGPTGCEAFF.

The chain employs TRBV19 and TRBJ2-1, with 8 bases fitting TRBD1. This CDR3 has 14 residues. V lost 2 bases and J lost 9; bases outside the gene matches: 6. CDR1 LNHDA and CDR2 SQIVND come from the germline V gene (reference sequence). The CDR3 DNA reads as TGTGCCAGTAGTATAAACAGGGGGAAGGGTGAGCAGTTCTTC. It codes for CASSINRGKGEQFF. Full variable domain (rest looked up from reference TRBV19 and TRBJ2-1): DGGITQSPKYLFRKEGQNVTLSCEQNLNHDAMYWYRQDPGQGLRLIYYSQIVNDFQKGDIAEGYSVSREKKESFPLTVTSAQKNPTAFYLCASSINRGKGEQFFGPGTRLTVL.

The chain couples TRBV10-3 to TRBJ1-1; possible D gene TRBD1, 5 bases. The CDR3 loop spans 15 amino acids. CDR1 ENHRY and CDR2 SYGVKD come from the germline V gene. Trimming removed 8 bases at V and 1 base at J, with 17 bases between. CDR3 coding DNA: TGTGCCATCGCCCGATGGCAAGGGGCGAACACTGAAGCTTTCTTT. As protein: CAIARWQGANTEAFF.

A few counts support this clone. The chain carries TRBV5-1 and TRBJ1-1; 8 bases match TRBD1. The trim removed 0 bases at V and 2 bases at J, leaving 3 bases unmatched. CDR1 is SGHRS, CDR2 YFSETQ, per germline. This CDR3 has 15 residues. This chain's CDR3 is CASSLVGTGNTEAFF. CDR3 DNA: TGCGCCAGCAGCTTGGTTGGGACAGGAAACACTGAAGCTTTCTTT.

The chain carries TRBV11-2 and TRBJ1-2; D not certain. V lost 0 bases, J lost 11 bases, and 13 bases lay in between. Germline values: CDR1 SGHAT, CDR2 FQNNGV. The CDR3 sequence is 13 residues long. CDR3 nucleotide sequence: TGTGCCAGCAGCTTAGATCGTAGTCATCGTTACACCTTC. It specifies CASSLDRSHRYTF.

This chain links TRBV29-1 with TRBJ2-7, with D possibly being TRBD1 (5 bases). V lost 3 bases to trimming and J lost 6 bases, with 12 bases between them. This CDR3 is 12 amino acids long. Germline values: CDR1 SQVTM, CDR2 ANQGSEA. The CDR3 is CSVEAGSTEQYF. The CDR3 nucleotides read TGCAGCGTTGAGGCAGGGTCCACCGAGCAGTACTTC.

The V gene is TRBV7-9, the J gene TRBJ1-6; D gene unclear. This CDR3 is 13 amino acids long. Germline values: CDR1 SEHNR, CDR2 FQNEAQ (reference sequence). Deletions cut 5 bases from V and 3 bases from J, with 5 bases between. The CDR3 DNA sequence: TGTGCCAGCAGCCGGGACTATAATTCACCCCTCCACTTT. As protein: CASSRDYNSPLHF.

Of note for this clone: The sample has other DNA sequences that encode this CDR3 too. V usage is TRBV7-6 and J usage is TRBJ1-3; tentative D call: TRBD1 (5 bases). This CDR3 contains 17 residues. CDR1 and CDR2 (germline): SGHVS, FNYEAQ. V was cut by 5 bases and J by 3 bases, with 20 bases left in between. In nucleotides, the CDR3 is TGTGCCAGCAGCCCATCCCCGGACATGGGAAATGGAAACACCATATATTTT. It is translated as CASSPSPDMGNGNTIYF.

V and J are TRBV11-2 and TRBJ1-3; 9 nucleotides agree with TRBD1. Germline-derived CDR1 and CDR2 are SGHAT and FQNNGV. Trimming took 4 bases from V and 3 from J; bases not matched to a gene: 7. CDR3 length: 16 amino acids. CDR3 in amino acids: CASSSLQGASGNTIYF. CDR3 in DNA: TGTGCCAGCAGCTCCTTACAGGGGGCAAGTGGAAACACCATATATTTT.

The chain couples TRBV6-5 to TRBJ1-2, with D perhaps TRBD1 (5 bases). Trimming pared 2 bases from V and 8 bases from J, leaving 12 bases between. Germline CDR1 is MNHEY and CDR2 is SVGAGI. The CDR3 is 13 amino acids. DNA for the CDR3: TGTGCCAGCAGTTACGGCAGGGAGGGGGGCTACACCTTC. It yields the protein CASSYGREGGYTF.

The chain recombines TRBV28 with TRBJ1-1, with D hard to call. The CDR3 loop spans 11 amino acids. Germline V CDR1 and CDR2: MDHEN, SYDVKM. V was pared by 4 bases and J by 7 bases, with 7 bases between. The CDR3 reads CASSWASEAFF. The CDR3 coding sequence is TGTGCCAGCAGTTGGGCGAGTGAAGCTTTCTTT.

The chain recombines TRBV27 with TRBJ2-7; D gene ambiguous. The CDR3 sequence is 14 residues long. Trimming took off 5 bases at V and 0 bases at J, with 11 bases between the two ends. The germline gives CDR1 MNHEY, CDR2 SMNVEV (reference sequence). CDR3 DNA: TGTGCCAGCAGTATTGACTTGAGCTCCTACGAGCAGTACTTC. Its translation: CASSIDLSSYEQYF.

There are many counts of this clone. The chain joins TRBV25-1 to TRBJ1-2, with D maybe TRBD1 (5 bases). V was pared by 5 bases and J by 2 bases, with 12 bases between. Germline V gene sequence: CDR1 MGHDK, CDR2 SYGVNS. CDR3 length: 14 residues. The CDR3, as DNA: TGTGCCAGCAGTCCGACAGCGTCGAACTATGGCTACACCTTC. Its protein is CASSPTASNYGYTF.

This clone was seen a handful of times. The V gene is TRBV6-5, the J gene TRBJ2-7; 8 bases are shared with TRBD1. The CDR3 runs to 15 residues. Germline V CDR1 and CDR2: MNHEY, SVGAGI. V lost 4 bases to trimming and J lost 2 bases; unmatched junction nucleotides: 7. The chain's CDR3 is CASSWDRTRPYEQYF. The CDR3 DNA sequence: TGTGCCAGCAGTTGGGACAGGACCAGACCCTACGAGCAGTACTTC.

This clone appeared once. One junction end disagrees with the germline gene, perhaps due to a read error. J is TRBJ1-2 and V is TRBV9; unclear D gene. There are 12 residues in the CDR3. CDR1 SGDLS and CDR2 YYNGEE come from the germline V gene. The CDR3 sequence is CASSAIPGGSTF. The CDR3 bases are TGTGCCAGCAGCGCGATACCGGGTGGCTCCACCTTC.

The chain carries TRBV4-3 and TRBJ1-2, with D possibly being TRBD1 (6 bases). Deletions cut 0 bases from V and 3 bases from J, with 11 bases between. This CDR3 spans 15 amino acids. Germline V gives CDR1 LGHNA, CDR2 YSLEER. The CDR3, as DNA: TGCGCCAGCAGCCAAGATCGTAGACAGGACTATGGCTACACCTTC. Translating gives CASSQDRRQDYGYTF.

This clone was observed a single time. V usage is TRBV7-2 and J usage is TRBJ1-1; 10 bases fit TRBD1. V dropped 5 bases and J dropped 8; count of bases not matched to a gene: 5. From germline, CDR1 is SGHTA and CDR2 FQGNSA. This CDR3 region has 13 residues. The CDR3 DNA is TGTGCCAGCAGCCACGACAGGGGGCGAGAAGCTTTCTTT. Amino acids: CASSHDRGREAFF.

This clone came up a few times. A read error may produce the germline difference seen at one junction end. The V gene is TRBV10-3, the J gene TRBJ1-5, with TRBD1 as a possible D gene (5 bases). Germline V gene lookup returns CDR1 ENHRY and CDR2 SYGVKD. CDR3 length: 14 amino acids. The CDR3 coding sequence is TGTGCCAGCAGTGAATGGCAGGGAAATCAGCCCCAGCATTTT. Its protein is CASSEWQGNQPQHF.

This clone was detected once. The same CDR3 arises from other DNA sequences in this sample as well. The V and J genes are TRBV5-4 and TRBJ1-2; unclear D gene. The germline gives CDR1 SGHNT, CDR2 YYREEE (reference sequence). This CDR3 is 12 amino acids long. Deletions cut 0 bases from V and 3 bases from J, with 3 bases between. The CDR3 nucleotides are TGTGCCAGCAGCTTGGGCGACTATGGCTACACCTTC. The encoded protein is CASSLGDYGYTF.

The V and J genes are TRBV16 and TRBJ1-1, with TRBD1 identical over 9 bases. The CDR3 is 15 amino acids. Germline trimming cut 1 base from V and 4 bases from J; bases unmatched to any gene: 4. Germline V gives CDR1 KGHSY, CDR2 FQNENV. CDR3: CASSQFTDRGTEAFF. The CDR3 DNA is TGTGCCAGCAGCCAATTCACGGACAGGGGCACTGAAGCTTTCTTT.

The chain recombines TRBV7-2 with TRBJ1-1; D is uncertain. The CDR3 covers 14 residues. Deletions cut 5 bases from V and 0 bases from J, with 10 bases between. Germline V CDR1 and CDR2: SGHTA, FQGNSA. The CDR3 coding sequence is TGTGCCAGCAGCGCCCTAAGCATGAACACTGAAGCTTTCTTT. The encoded protein is CASSALSMNTEAFF. The full variable domain, rest sourced from reference TRBV7-2 and TRBJ1-1, is GAGVSQSPSNKVTEKGKDVELRCDPISGHTALYWYRQSLGQGLEFLIYFQGNSAPDKSGLPSDRFSAERTGGSVSTLTIQRTQQEDSAVYLCASSALSMNTEAFFGQGTRLTVV.